This TCR beta chain was sequenced during a study of cytomegalovirus exposure and HLA in healthy donors. The CDR3 loop spans 14 amino acids. Trimming removed 1 base from V and 3 bases from J; junction bases left unmatched: 0. The V gene's germline CDR1 is SGHDN and CDR2 FVKESK. Regarding the study as a whole: An analysis was carried out later, and it reportedly showed fewer N-insertions in an Asian-associated ancestry cluster than the roughly 700-donor mean. Across HLA loci, a later analysis found differing TCR association rates, with DRB1 most and HLA-C fewest. Immune exposure information available was restricted to CMV serostatus. Researchers counted around 180 TCR beta chains as cytomegalovirus-associated.

Only one count was recorded for this clone. Its antigen remains unknown. The PCR made use of 60 Vbeta and 13 Jbeta primers. Only in-frame clones appear in the TCRdb table, and some are missing; sequencing was by immunoSEQ multiplex PCR. The sample yields approximately 180,000 clones, over 70% seen once. This clonotype originated in a man aged 25-45 years in good health and CMV-seropositive. The sequencing input was PBMCs. The chain carries TRBV14 and TRBJ2-7; 10 nucleotides line up with TRBD1. The CDR3 protein is CASSQGTGGYEQYF. The DNA for the CDR3 is TGTGCCAGCAGCCAAGGGACAGGGGGCTACGAGCAGTACTTC.